The TCR beta chain described here comes from a study of breast tumors, draining lymph nodes, adjacent tissues. Study results and caveats: Tumors had less TCR diversity than lymph nodes, more than nontumor tissue. Luminal-like breast cancer showed significantly higher tumor–nontumor repertoire similarity than basal-like. Tumor T cell lymph node origin was a supported hypothesis, not proven. Most tumor T cells seemingly derive from lymph node, then expand in tumor.

The CDR3 consists of 13 residues. V was trimmed by 8 bases and J by 2 bases, leaving 10 bases between them. CDR1 SNHLY and CDR2 FYNNEI come from the germline V gene. MiXCR was run by TCRdb on the multiplex PCR reads, yielding one entry per CDR3 protein. The sample records about 89,000 distinct CDR3 sequences, over 25% being singletons. Breast cancer patients provided tissue from their axillary draining lymph nodes. Worth noting for this clonotype: The target antigen is unknown.

Sequencing used axillary lymph node tissue. This sequence joins TRBV2 and TRBJ2-1; either TRBD1 or TRBD2 may fit D (5 bases each). This sequence was found in a female donor with breast cancer. Some clones in this sample may be carry-over from other donors' samples. CDR3 protein: CASDSGPYNEQFF. In DNA, the CDR3 is TGTGCCAGCGACAGCGGACCCTACAATGAGCAGTTCTTC.